These 12 T cell receptor beta chains share one sample of origin, sequenced in a study of T cell repertoires in cytomegalovirus infection. MiXCR, applied by TCRdb to the reads, yields one record per CDR3 protein. The table includes approximately 630,000 distinct CDR3 sequences, more than 20% detected once. Material for sequencing was CD8+ T cells from PBMCs. These receptors originate from a human donor in good health (CMV status not recorded). Some clones in this sample may be carry-over from other donors' samples.

This clonotype was recorded a few times. The chain uses TRBV15 and TRBJ2-1, with D tentatively TRBD1 or TRBD2 (5 bases each). Germline loops: CDR1 LNHNV, CDR2 YYDKDF (reference sequence). The CDR3 is 16 amino acids. Trimming pared 3 bases from V and 2 bases from J, leaving 14 bases between. The CDR3 DNA follows: TGTGCCACCAGCAGCGCAGGGACGGTAACCTACAATGAGCAGTTCTTC. This sequence encodes CATSSAGTVTYNEQFF. Using reference TRBV15 and TRBJ2-1 for the parts outside the CDR3, the full variable domain is DAMVIQNPRYQVTQFGKPVTLSCSQTLNHNVMYWYQQKSSQAPKLLFHYYDKDFNNEADTPDNFQSRRPNTSFCFLDIRSPGLGDTAMYLCATSSAGTVTYNEQFFGPGTRLTVL.

The sample holds many counts of this clonotype. The genes are TRBV7-2 and TRBJ2-2, with unresolved D. This CDR3 region has 16 residues. Germline V gene sequence: CDR1 SGHTA, CDR2 FQGNSA. V lost 1 base and J 0 bases, leaving 9 bases between the germline ends. CDR3 nucleotide sequence: TGTGCCAGCAGCTTAGGGCGGATCGCGAACACCGGGGAGCTGTTTTTT. Encoded protein: CASSLGRIANTGELFF.

The table lists this clonotype with many counts. The chain carries TRBV28 and TRBJ2-7, with D possibly being TRBD1 (6 bases). Germline CDR1 MDHEN, CDR2 SYDVKM. The V and J ends lost 5 bases and 3 bases respectively, with 14 bases between them. The length of the CDR3 is 14 residues. CDR3 DNA sequence: TGTGCCAGCAGTAGCCGGGACACAGACTACGAGCAGTACGTC. Amino acid sequence: CASSSRDTDYEQYV.

This clonotype has more than one count but fewer than ten. This chain uses TRBV19 with TRBJ1-2, with 8 nucleotides matching TRBD1. Germline V lookup: CDR1 LNHDA, CDR2 SQIVND (reference sequence). Unmatched junction bases numbered 12, after V lost 10 bases and J lost 8 bases. There are 13 residues in the CDR3. The CDR3 DNA sequence: TGTGCCACCCGGGACAGGACATCTAGAGGCTACACCTTC. Amino acids: CATRDRTSRGYTF.

The rearrangement uses TRBV5-6 and TRBJ2-1, with D possibly being TRBD1 (6 bases). This CDR3 is built from 14 residues. The germline V gene encodes CDR1 SGHDT and CDR2 YYEEEE. Trimming pared 7 bases from V and 5 bases from J, leaving 16 bases between. The CDR3 coding sequence is TGTGCCAGCGAGTTCGACAGGCCCCACAATGAGCAGTTCTTC. Protein: CASEFDRPHNEQFF.

About this clonotype: One end of the junction fails to match germline, which may point to a read error. This rearrangement joins TRBV28 to TRBJ2-5; tentatively, D is TRBD2 (6 bases). The germline V gene encodes CDR1 MDHEN and CDR2 SYDVKM. CDR3 length: 15 residues. DNA of the CDR3: TGTACCAGCAGTCCTACTCGGGGGTCAAGAGAGACCCAGTACTTC. Protein: CTSSPTRGSRETQYF.

This clonotype was seen more than once but under ten times. The CDR3 region has the DNA TGCGCCAGCAGCTTGGGTAGTATTTCAACTAATGAAAAACTGTTTTTT. Encoded protein: CASSLGSISTNEKLFF. This chain links TRBV5-1 with TRBJ1-4; no definite D call. CDR3 length: 16 amino acids. V lost 0 bases and J lost 0, with 9 bases in between. Germline V gene data show CDR1 as SGHRS and CDR2 as YFSETQ.

The V gene is TRBV20-1, the J gene TRBJ2-1, with D unclear. V lost 5 bases and J 5 bases, leaving 13 bases between the germline ends. From germline, CDR1 is DFQATT and CDR2 SNEGSKA (reference sequence). This CDR3 is 13 amino acids long. The CDR3: CSAPKGLNNEQFF. The CDR3 DNA reads TGCAGTGCTCCAAAAGGGCTTAACAATGAGCAGTTCTTC.

V usage is TRBV5-4 and J usage is TRBJ2-1; no firm D call. The CDR3 covers 14 residues. CDR1 is SGHNT, CDR2 YYREEE, per germline (reference sequence). V shed 4 bases and J shed 0 bases, with 8 bases lying between them. The CDR3, as DNA: TGTGCCAGCAGCGGTACGAGCTCCTACAATGAGCAGTTCTTC. Translation: CASSGTSSYNEQFF.

A single count supports this clonotype. The chain is built from TRBV6-5 and TRBJ2-6, with D perhaps matching TRBD1 (5 bases). This CDR3 is 16 amino acids long. V dropped 6 bases and J dropped 4 bases, with 16 bases sitting between them. CDR1 and CDR2 (germline): MNHEY, SVGAGI. The CDR3 coding sequence is TGTGCCAGCAGCTCCCCCAGGGTTGACGGGGCCAACGTCCTGACTTTC. Translated: CASSSPRVDGANVLTF.

This chain links TRBV20-1 with TRBJ1-5; no reliable D call. The V and J ends lost 5 bases and 5 bases respectively, with 19 bases between them. Germline V gives CDR1 DFQATT, CDR2 SNEGSKA (reference sequence). The CDR3 sequence is 15 residues long. The CDR3 nucleotides read TGCAGTGCTGGTACATCCGACATCCGAGATCAGCCCCAGCATTTT. The encoded protein is CSAGTSDIRDQPQHF.

CDR3 in amino acids: CASSGMGGITDTQYF. CDR3 coding DNA: TGTGCCAGCAGCGGCATGGGGGGAATCACAGATACGCAGTATTTT. The V and J genes are TRBV9 and TRBJ2-3, with D possibly TRBD2 on 6 matching bases. Germline-derived CDR1 and CDR2 are SGDLS and YYNGEE. Trimming shortened V by 3 bases and J by 2 bases, and 13 bases separated the two germline ends. CDR3 size: 15 residues.